Following are 10 T cell receptor beta chains from one sample sequenced in a study of cytomegalovirus exposure and HLA in healthy donors. The PCR employed 60 Vbeta primers together with 13 Jbeta primers. Method: immunoSEQ multiplex PCR; TCRdb's copy keeps in-frame clones and lacks some. This table holds 100,000 to 150,000 clones, approximately 76% found once. What was sequenced was PBMCs. The receptors originated from a man aged 55 to 70 in good health and CMV-seropositive.

The J gene is TRBJ1-2, the V gene TRBV28; D is uncertain. This CDR3 contains 13 residues. V was trimmed by 7 bases and J by 4 bases, leaving 13 bases between them. From germline, CDR1 is MDHEN and CDR2 SYDVKM. CDR3 in amino acids: CASKGWAVYGYTF. DNA of the CDR3: TGTGCCAGCAAAGGTTGGGCAGTCTATGGCTACACCTTC.

This clone came up a few times. This chain uses TRBV7-9 with TRBJ2-1; 15 bases agree with TRBD2. V lost 6 bases to trimming and J lost 2 bases; unmatched junction nucleotides: 8. The CDR3 is 18 amino acids. Germline values: CDR1 SEHNR, CDR2 FQNEAQ (reference sequence). The CDR3 DNA sequence: TGTGCCAGCAGGACTCCGGGACTAGCGGGGGGAGCCTACAATGAGCAGTTCTTC. Translated, it gives CASRTPGLAGGAYNEQFF.

This clone was detected only a few times. The chain links TRBV19 to TRBJ2-7; the D gene is possibly TRBD1 (6 bases). The CDR3 consists of 15 residues. The V gene's germline CDR1 is LNHDA and CDR2 SQIVND (reference sequence). V lost 5 bases to trimming and J lost 0 bases, with 14 bases between them. CDR3 region: CASSSRGRGSYEQYF. CDR3 sequence (DNA): TGTGCCAGTAGTTCCAGAGGCAGGGGCTCCTACGAGCAGTACTTC.

This chain links TRBV5-1 with TRBJ2-2; unclear D gene. Trimming stripped 0 bases from V and 2 bases from J, with 11 bases between. This CDR3 has 16 residues. The germline V gene has CDR1 SGHRS and CDR2 YFSETQ. The CDR3 loop is CASSLAATVNTGELFF. In DNA form, the CDR3 reads TGCGCCAGCAGCTTGGCCGCAACAGTTAACACCGGGGAGCTGTTTTTT.

This clone was seen a handful of times. The chain is built from TRBV19 and TRBJ2-7, with TRBD2 as a possible D gene (6 bases). The CDR3 spans 15 residues. The germline V gene has CDR1 LNHDA and CDR2 SQIVND (reference sequence). V lost 1 base and J 2 bases, leaving 12 bases between the germline ends. CDR3 region: CASSIVSGATYEQYF. The CDR3 DNA reads TGTGCCAGTAGTATAGTCTCGGGAGCTACCTACGAGCAGTACTTC.

V usage is TRBV11-2 and J usage is TRBJ1-1, with a possible D match to TRBD1 (6 bases). The CDR3 is 15 amino acids. Trimming removed 7 bases from V and 2 bases from J, with 17 bases in between. The V gene's germline CDR1 is SGHAT and CDR2 FQNNGV. Here the CDR3 DNA reads TGTGCCAGCAACCCAGGACAGACCTATAACACTGAAGCTTTCTTT. Residues: CASNPGQTYNTEAFF.

The chain employs TRBV7-6 and TRBJ2-3; 10 bases are a match to TRBD2. Trimming took 4 bases from V and 5 from J; bases not matched to a gene: 9. Per germline, CDR1 SGHVS and CDR2 FNYEAQ. This CDR3 has 16 residues. This CDR3 is CASSSLAGLRGDTQYF. DNA of the CDR3: TGTGCCAGCAGCTCACTAGCGGGGCTACGGGGAGATACGCAGTATTTT.

J is TRBJ2-1 and V is TRBV4-1; 11 nucleotides line up with TRBD2. CDR1 MGHRA and CDR2 YSYEKL come from the germline V gene. The trim removed 6 bases at V and 2 bases at J, leaving 6 bases unmatched. The CDR3 runs to 16 residues. In DNA form, the CDR3 reads TGCGCCAGCAGGTCCCGACTAGCGGGGACCTACAATGAGCAGTTCTTC. Translated, it gives CASRSRLAGTYNEQFF.

This chain links TRBV10-3 with TRBJ2-5; 11 bases map to TRBD2. With V trimmed by 3 bases and J by 5 bases, 8 bases remained unmatched. The CDR3 sequence is 16 residues long. Germline CDR1 and CDR2: ENHRY and SYGVKD. The CDR3, as DNA: TGTGCCATCAGTGATAGCGGGAGGGCGAAACGGGAGACCCAGTACTTC. Its translation: CAISDSGRAKRETQYF.

This clone was counted between two and nine times. The chain combines TRBV19 with TRBJ2-3; possible D gene TRBD2, 5 bases. The CDR3 runs to 14 residues. CDR1 and CDR2 from the germline V gene are LNHDA and SQIVND (reference sequence). Trimming removed 5 bases from V and 2 bases from J, with 11 bases in between. The CDR3 region is CASSQRAITDTQYF. CDR3 coding DNA: TGTGCCAGTAGTCAGAGGGCGATCACAGATACGCAGTATTTT.